A single sample gave rise to the 6 T cell receptor beta chains below, sequenced in a study of OX40 agonist ivuxolimab in advanced cancers. Method: immunoSEQ multiplex PCR; TCRdb's copy keeps in-frame clones and lacks some. This sample has about 68,000 clones, with 83% found just once. The sample here was CD4+ or CD8+ T cells sorted from blood, taken in a trial of the OX40 agonist ivuxolimab. The receptors stem from an adult with an advanced solid tumor such as melanoma, head and neck, liver or kidney cancer.

The rearrangement joins TRBV6-1 to TRBJ2-1; 7 bases fit TRBD1. CDR3 length: 12 amino acids. CDR1 is MNHNS, CDR2 SASEGT, per germline. V was pared by 7 bases and J by 7 bases, with 4 bases of the junction left unmatched. CDR3 nucleotide sequence: TGTGCCAGCAAGGACAGGCAAAATGAGCAGTTCTTC. Translating gives CASKDRQNEQFF.

V gene TRBV7-2 combines with J gene TRBJ2-2, with D possibly TRBD1 on 6 matching bases. CDR1 SGHTA and CDR2 FQGNSA come from the germline V gene. CDR3 length: 16 amino acids. The V end lost 2 bases, the J end lost 7 bases, and 17 bases lay between the germline ends. CDR3 in DNA: TGTGCCAGCAGCTTATTTGCACAGGGTGTGATCGGGGAGCTGTTTTTT. It specifies CASSLFAQGVIGELFF. The full variable domain, completed using reference TRBV7-2 and TRBJ2-2, is GAGVSQSPSNKVTEKGKDVELRCDPISGHTALYWYRQSLGQGLEFLIYFQGNSAPDKSGLPSDRFSAERTGGSVSTLTIQRTQQEDSAVYLCASSLFAQGVIGELFFGEGSRLTVL.

This CDR3 is CSDRVAGANVLTF. The CDR3 DNA sequence: TGCAGCGACAGGGTCGCTGGGGCCAACGTCCTGACTTTC. The chain recombines TRBV29-1 with TRBJ2-6, with D perhaps matching TRBD1 (6 bases). The CDR3 has 13 amino acids. Trimming pared 7 bases from V and 2 bases from J, leaving 9 bases between. Germline CDR1 reads SQVTM; CDR2 reads ANQGSEA.

This clone has only one observation. One end of the junction does not line up with germline, which may come from a read error. V gene TRBV6-1 combines with J gene TRBJ2-7; no clear D. The CDR3 has 12 residues. The germline V gene has CDR1 MNHNS and CDR2 SASEGT. CDR3 nucleotide sequence: TGTGCCAGTAAATTAAGCTCCTACGAGCAGTGCTTC. Translating it yields CASKLSSYEQCF.

The chain employs TRBV23-1 and TRBJ2-5; D is undetermined. TRBV23-1 qualifies as an ORF whose function is uncertain. Trimming left V 2 bases short and J 7 bases short, with 11 bases between. CDR3 length: 13 amino acids. Here the CDR3 DNA reads TGCGCCAGCAGTCAAGGGCCGACTGGGACCCAGTACTTC. As protein: CASSQGPTGTQYF.

The chain employs TRBV6-1 and TRBJ2-2; unclear D gene. Germline V CDR1 and CDR2: MNHNS, SASEGT. The V gene lost 6 bases and the J gene lost 6 bases, with 14 bases spanning the gap. The CDR3 has 14 residues. The CDR3 reads CASSPRPAAGELFF. The CDR3 DNA follows: TGTGCCAGCAGCCCCCGTCCAGCCGCCGGGGAGCTGTTTTTT.